This T cell receptor (beta chain) was captured in a study of beta chain features in type 1 diabetes. Whole-study context: Summed over all samples, the examined sorted cells came to 95 million to 130 million. Whole-study results and caveats: Shorter templates may be favored by PCR, equally so in patients and controls. Still unanswered here is whether HLA type influences TCRB rearrangement. Patients showed naive, central memory and Treg TCRB repertoires that appeared more similar than those of healthy donors.

The V gene lost 9 bases and the J gene lost 5 bases, with 20 bases spanning the gap. CDR1 is SGHAT and CDR2 is FQNNGV in the germline V gene. The CDR3 spans 15 residues. Expressed TCRB transcripts were sequenced, since all the RNA that had been isolated was reverse transcribed. TCRdb's copy holds only in-frame clones and misses some; the assay was immunoSEQ multiplex PCR. Of about 900,000 clones in the sample, roughly 16% were seen once. With respect to this clone: Its antigen is undetermined.

The sample taken for sequencing was naive CD4+ T cells from blood. The source is a woman aged 18-35 years in good health. The chain has TRBV11-2 and TRBJ2-1, with a possible D match to TRBD1 (5 bases). The CDR3 loop is CASMPAGRVHNEQFF. CDR3 coding DNA: TGTGCCAGTATGCCGGCAGGCAGGGTCCACAATGAGCAGTTCTTC.